What follows describes a single TCR beta chain. Per the original data handling: Amplification from reference gene primers served as the basis for estimated nucleated cell counts. This table comes from immunoSEQ multiplex PCR, and its TCRdb copy is limited to in-frame clones, with some not included. The DNA was the basis for D and trimming; V, J and clone size are from that table. The table includes 160,000 or so clones, 81% detected once. The study recruited people aged 18 to 89 years across approximately 23 US areas. The study assigned cohorts using participant-reported clinical history. CDR1 is LGHDT and CDR2 is YNNKEL in the germline V gene (reference sequence). The CDR3 has 15 residues. The V gene end was trimmed by 4 bases and the J gene end by 4 bases; junction bases not matched to a gene: 7. The data stem from a study of blood T cell repertoires in COVID-19. As for the study in general: The analysed material was cDNA or gDNA that came from T cells, B-cell-depleted T cells, or PBMCs.

Sequenced: PBMCs or T cells enriched from blood (not recorded which). The chain carries TRBV3-1 (or the pseudogene TRBV3-2) and TRBJ1-5; 7 nucleotides line up with TRBD1. This TCR came from a woman aged 40 to 50 with acute COVID-19. The CDR3 loop is CASSLGTDRNQPQHF. The DNA of the CDR3 is TGTGCCAGCAGCCTTGGGACAGATAGAAATCAGCCCCAGCATTTT.